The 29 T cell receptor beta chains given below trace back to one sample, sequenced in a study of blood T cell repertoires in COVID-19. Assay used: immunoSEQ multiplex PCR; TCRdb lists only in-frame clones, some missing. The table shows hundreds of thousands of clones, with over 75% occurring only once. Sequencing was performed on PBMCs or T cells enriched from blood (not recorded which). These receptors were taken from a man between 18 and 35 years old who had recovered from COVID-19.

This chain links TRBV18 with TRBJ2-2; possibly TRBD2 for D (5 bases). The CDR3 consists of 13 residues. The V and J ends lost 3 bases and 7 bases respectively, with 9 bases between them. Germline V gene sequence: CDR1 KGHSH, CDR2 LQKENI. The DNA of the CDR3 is TGTGCCAGCTCACCTCCGGGGAGCGGGGAGCTGTTTTTT. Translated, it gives CASSPPGSGELFF.

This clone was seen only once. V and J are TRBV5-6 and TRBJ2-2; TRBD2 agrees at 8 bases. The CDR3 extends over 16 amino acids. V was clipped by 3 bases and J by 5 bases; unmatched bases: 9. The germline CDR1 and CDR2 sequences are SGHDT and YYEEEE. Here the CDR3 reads CASSWGRQRGTGELFF. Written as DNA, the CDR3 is TGTGCCAGCAGCTGGGGCCGTCAGCGGGGGACCGGGGAGCTGTTTTTT.

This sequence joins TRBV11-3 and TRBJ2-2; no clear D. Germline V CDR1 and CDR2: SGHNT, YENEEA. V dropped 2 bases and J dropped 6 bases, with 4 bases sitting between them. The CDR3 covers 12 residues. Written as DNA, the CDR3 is TGTGCCAGCAGCTTAAGCGCCGGGGAGCTGTTTTTT. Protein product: CASSLSAGELFF.

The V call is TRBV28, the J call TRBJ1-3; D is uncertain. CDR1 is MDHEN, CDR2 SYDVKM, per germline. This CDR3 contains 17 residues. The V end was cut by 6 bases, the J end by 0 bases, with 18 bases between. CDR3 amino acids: CASSPGGQEISGNTIYF. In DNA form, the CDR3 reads TGTGCCAGCAGCCCCGGCGGGCAGGAGATCTCTGGAAACACCATATATTTT.

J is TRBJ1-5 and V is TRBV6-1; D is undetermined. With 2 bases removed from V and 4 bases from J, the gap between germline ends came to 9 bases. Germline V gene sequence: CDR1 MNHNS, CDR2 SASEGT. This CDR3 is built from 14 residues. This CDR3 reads CASSEFWENQPQHF. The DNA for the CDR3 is TGTGCCAGCAGTGAATTTTGGGAGAATCAGCCCCAGCATTTT.

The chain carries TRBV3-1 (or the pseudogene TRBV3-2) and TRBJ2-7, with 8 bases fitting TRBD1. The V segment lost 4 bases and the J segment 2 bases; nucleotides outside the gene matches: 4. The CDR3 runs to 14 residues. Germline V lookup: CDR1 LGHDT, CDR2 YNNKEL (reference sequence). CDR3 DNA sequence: TGTGCCAGCAGCCGAGCAGGGGGCGCCTACGAGCAGTACTTC. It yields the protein CASSRAGGAYEQYF.

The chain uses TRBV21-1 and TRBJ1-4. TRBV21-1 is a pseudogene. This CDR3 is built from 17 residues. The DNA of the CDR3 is TGTGCCAGCAGCAAAGCCCCCCGTTGGAGAAATAATGAAAAACTGTTTTTT. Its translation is CASSKAPRWRNNEKLFF.

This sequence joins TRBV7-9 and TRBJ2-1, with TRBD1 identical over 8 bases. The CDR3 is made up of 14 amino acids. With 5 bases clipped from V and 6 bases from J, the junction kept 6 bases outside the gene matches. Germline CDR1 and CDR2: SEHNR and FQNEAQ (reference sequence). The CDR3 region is CASSLGTGSNEQFF. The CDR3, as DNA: TGTGCCAGCAGCCTCGGGACAGGTTCCAATGAGCAGTTCTTC.

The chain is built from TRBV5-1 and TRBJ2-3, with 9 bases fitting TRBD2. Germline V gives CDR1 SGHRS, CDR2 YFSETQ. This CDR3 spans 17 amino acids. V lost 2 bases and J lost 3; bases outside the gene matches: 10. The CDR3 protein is CASSLYSRLADTDTQYF. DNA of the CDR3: TGCGCCAGCAGCTTATATTCAAGACTAGCGGATACAGATACGCAGTATTTT.

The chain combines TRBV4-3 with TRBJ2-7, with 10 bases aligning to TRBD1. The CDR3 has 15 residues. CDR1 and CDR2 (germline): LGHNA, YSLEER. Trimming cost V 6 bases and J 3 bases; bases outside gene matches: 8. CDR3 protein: CASRRAGQGVYEQYF. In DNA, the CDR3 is TGCGCCAGCAGAAGGGCAGGACAGGGGGTCTACGAGCAGTACTTC.

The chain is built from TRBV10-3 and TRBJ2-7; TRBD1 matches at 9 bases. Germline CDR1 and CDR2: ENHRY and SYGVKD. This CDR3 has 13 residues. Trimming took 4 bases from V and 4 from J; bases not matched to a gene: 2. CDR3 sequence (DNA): TGTGCCATCAGTGTGGACAGGGGATACGAGCAGTACTTC. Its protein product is CAISVDRGYEQYF.

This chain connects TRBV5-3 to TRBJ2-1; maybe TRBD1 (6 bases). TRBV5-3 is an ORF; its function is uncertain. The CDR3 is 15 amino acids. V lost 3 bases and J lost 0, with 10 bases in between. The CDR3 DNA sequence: TGTGCCAGAAGCTCTCCGGGACACTCCTACAATGAGCAGTTCTTC. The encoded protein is CARSSPGHSYNEQFF.

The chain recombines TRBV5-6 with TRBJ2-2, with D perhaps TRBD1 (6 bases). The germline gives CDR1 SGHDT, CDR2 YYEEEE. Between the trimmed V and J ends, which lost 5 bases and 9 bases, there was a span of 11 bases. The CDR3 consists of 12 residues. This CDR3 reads CASSTGSRELFF. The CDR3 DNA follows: TGTGCCAGCAGTACAGGGTCTCGGGAGCTGTTTTTT.

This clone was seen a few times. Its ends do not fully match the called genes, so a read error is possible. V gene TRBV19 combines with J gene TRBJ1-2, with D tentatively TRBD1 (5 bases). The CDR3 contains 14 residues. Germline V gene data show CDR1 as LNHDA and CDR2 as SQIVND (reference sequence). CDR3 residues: CASSRQSTNYGYTF. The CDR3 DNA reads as TGTGCCAGCAGTAGACAGAGTACTAACTATGGCTACACCTTC.

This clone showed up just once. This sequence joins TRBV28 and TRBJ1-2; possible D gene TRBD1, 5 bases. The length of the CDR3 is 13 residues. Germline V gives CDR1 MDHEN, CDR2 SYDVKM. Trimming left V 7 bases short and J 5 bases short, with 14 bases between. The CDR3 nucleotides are TGTGCCAGCACCACCCCGACAGTTTATGGCTACACCTTC. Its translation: CASTTPTVYGYTF.

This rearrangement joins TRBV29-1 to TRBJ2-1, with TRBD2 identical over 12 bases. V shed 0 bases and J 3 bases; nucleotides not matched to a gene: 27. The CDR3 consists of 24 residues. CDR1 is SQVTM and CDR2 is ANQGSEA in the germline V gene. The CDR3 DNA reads TGCAGCGTTGAAGAACGCCCGGAAAGGCAAACTAGCGGGGGGACCCGATATAACTACAATGAGCAGTTCTTC. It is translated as CSVEERPERQTSGGTRYNYNEQFF.

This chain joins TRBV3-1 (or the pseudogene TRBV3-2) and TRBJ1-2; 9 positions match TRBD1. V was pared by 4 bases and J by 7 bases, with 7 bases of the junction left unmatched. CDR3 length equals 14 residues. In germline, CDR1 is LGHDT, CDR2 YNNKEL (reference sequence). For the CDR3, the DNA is TGTGCCAGCAGCCCTTCGGGACAGGGAGCTGGCTACACCTTC. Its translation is CASSPSGQGAGYTF.

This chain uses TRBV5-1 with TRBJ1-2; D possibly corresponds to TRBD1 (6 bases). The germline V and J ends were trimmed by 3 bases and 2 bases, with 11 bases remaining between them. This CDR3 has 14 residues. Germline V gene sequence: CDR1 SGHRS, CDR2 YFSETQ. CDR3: CASSSTGTNYGYTF. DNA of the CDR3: TGCGCCAGCAGCTCAACAGGGACGAACTATGGCTACACCTTC.

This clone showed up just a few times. As DNA, the CDR3 is TGTGCCAGCAGCTTACCTAGGGGGCCTCAAGAGACCCAGTACTTC. It encodes CASSLPRGPQETQYF. The rearrangement links TRBV7-9 to TRBJ2-5, with TRBD1 identical over 7 bases. Germline values: CDR1 SEHNR, CDR2 FQNEAQ (reference sequence). The CDR3 sequence is 15 residues long. The ends lost 2 bases at V and 2 bases at J; junction bases unmatched: 5. The entire variable domain, with the rest obtained from reference TRBV7-9 and TRBJ2-5, is as follows: DTGVSQNPRHKITKRGQNVTFRCDPISEHNRLYWYRQTLGQGPEFLTYFQNEAQLEKSRLLSDRFSAERPKGSFSTLEIQRTEQGDSAMYLCASSLPRGPQETQYFGPGTRLLVL.

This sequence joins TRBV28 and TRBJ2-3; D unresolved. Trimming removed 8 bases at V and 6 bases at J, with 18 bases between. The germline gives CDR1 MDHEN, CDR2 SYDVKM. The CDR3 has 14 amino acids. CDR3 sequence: CASAGLHQWDTQYF. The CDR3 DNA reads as TGTGCCAGCGCAGGTCTGCATCAATGGGATACGCAGTATTTT.

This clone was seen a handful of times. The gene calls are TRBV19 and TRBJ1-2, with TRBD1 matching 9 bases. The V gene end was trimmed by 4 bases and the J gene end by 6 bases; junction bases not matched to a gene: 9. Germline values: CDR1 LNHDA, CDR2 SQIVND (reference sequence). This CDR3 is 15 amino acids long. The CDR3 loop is CASSTTGGLTNGYTF. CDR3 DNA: TGTGCCAGTAGTACGACAGGGGGATTAACTAATGGCTACACCTTC.

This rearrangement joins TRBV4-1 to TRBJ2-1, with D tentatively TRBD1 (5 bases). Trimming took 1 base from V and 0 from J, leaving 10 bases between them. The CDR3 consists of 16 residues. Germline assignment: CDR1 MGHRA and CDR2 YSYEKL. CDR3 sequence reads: CASSQGQQSSYNEQFF. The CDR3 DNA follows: TGCGCCAGCAGCCAAGGACAGCAGAGCTCCTACAATGAGCAGTTCTTC.

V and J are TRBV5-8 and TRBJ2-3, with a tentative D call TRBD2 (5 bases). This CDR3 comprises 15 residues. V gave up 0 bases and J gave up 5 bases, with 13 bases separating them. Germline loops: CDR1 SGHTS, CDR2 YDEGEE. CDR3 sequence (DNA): TGTGCCAGCAGCTTGGATGGGGAGATGGGAGATACGCAGTATTTT. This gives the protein CASSLDGEMGDTQYF.

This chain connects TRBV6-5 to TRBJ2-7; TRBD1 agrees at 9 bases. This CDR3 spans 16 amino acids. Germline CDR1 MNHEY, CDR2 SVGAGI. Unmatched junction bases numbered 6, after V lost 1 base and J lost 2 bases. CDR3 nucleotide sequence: TGTGCCAGCAGTTACTTTCCGGGACAGGGAACCTACGAGCAGTACTTC. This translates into CASSYFPGQGTYEQYF.

The CDR3 spells CASSPGTSGGAKNIQYF. DNA of the CDR3: TGTGCCAGCAGCCCCGGGACTAGCGGGGGGGCCAAAAACATTCAGTACTTC. The V gene is TRBV11-3, the J gene TRBJ2-4; 15 nucleotides match TRBD2. Per germline, CDR1 SGHNT and CDR2 YENEEA. The V segment lost 5 bases and the J segment 1 base; nucleotides outside the gene matches: 3. This CDR3 comprises 17 residues.

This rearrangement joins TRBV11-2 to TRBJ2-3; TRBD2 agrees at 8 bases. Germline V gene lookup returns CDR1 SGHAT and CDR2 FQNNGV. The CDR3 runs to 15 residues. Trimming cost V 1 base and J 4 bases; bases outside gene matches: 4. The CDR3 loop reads CASSLVAGGPDTQYF. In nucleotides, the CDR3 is TGTGCCAGCAGCTTAGTGGCGGGGGGCCCAGATACGCAGTATTTT. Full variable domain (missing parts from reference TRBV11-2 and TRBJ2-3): EAGVAQSPRYKIIEKRQSVAFWCNPISGHATLYWYQQILGQGPKLLIQFQNNGVVDDSQLPKDRFSAERLKGVDSTLKIQPAKLEDSAVYLCASSLVAGGPDTQYFGPGTRLTVL.

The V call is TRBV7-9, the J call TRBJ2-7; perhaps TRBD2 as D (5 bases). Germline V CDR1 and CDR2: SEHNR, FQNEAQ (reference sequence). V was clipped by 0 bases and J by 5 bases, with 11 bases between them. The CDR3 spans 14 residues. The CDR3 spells CASSLAAGRHEQYF. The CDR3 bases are TGTGCCAGCAGCTTAGCGGCGGGCCGCCACGAGCAGTACTTC.

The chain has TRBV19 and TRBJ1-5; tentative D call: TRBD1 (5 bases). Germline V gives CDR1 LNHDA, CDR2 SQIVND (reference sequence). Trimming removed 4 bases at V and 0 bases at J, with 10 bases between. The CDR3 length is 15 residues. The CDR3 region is CASSTARVSNQPQHF. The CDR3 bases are TGTGCCAGTAGTACGGCCAGGGTTAGCAATCAGCCCCAGCATTTT.

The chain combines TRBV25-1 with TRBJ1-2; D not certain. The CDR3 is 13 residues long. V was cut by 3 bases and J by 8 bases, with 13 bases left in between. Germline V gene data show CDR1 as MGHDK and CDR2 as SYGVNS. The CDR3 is CASSDVWESGYTF. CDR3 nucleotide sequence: TGTGCCAGCAGTGACGTTTGGGAGAGCGGCTACACCTTC.